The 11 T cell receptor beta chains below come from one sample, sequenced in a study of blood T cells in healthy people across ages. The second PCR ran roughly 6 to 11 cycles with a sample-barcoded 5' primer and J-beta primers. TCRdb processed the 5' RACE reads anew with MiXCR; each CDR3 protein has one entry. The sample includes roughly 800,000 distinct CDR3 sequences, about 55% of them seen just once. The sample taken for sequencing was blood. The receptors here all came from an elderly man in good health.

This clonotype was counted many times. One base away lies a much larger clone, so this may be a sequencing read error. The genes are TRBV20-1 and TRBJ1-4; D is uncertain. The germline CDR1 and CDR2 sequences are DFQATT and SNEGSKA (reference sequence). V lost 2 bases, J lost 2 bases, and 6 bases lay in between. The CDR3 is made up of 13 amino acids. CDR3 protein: CSARWWTNEKLFF. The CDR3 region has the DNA TGCAGTGCTAGATGGTGGACTAATGAAAAACTGTTTTTT.

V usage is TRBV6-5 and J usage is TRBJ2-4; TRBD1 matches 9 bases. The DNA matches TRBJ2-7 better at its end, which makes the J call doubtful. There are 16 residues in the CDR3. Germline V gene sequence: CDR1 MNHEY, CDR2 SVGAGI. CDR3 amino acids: CASSYGPLGQGYEQYF. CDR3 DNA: TGTGCCAGCAGTTACGGGCCCCTGGGACAGGGCTACGAGCAGTACTTC.

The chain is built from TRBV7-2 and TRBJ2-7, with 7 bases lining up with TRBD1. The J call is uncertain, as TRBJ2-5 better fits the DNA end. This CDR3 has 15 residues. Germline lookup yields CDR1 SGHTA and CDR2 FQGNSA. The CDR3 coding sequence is TGTGCCAGCAGCTTAACAGGGGCGGGTGCGGAGACCCAGTACTTC. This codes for CASSLTGAGAETQYF.

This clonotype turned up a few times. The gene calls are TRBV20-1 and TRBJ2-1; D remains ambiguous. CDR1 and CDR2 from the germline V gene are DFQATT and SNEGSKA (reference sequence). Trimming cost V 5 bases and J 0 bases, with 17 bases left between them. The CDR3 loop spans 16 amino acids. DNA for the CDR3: TGCAGTGCTCCCCCTTCGTTGACCCTCTCCTACAATGAGCAGTTCTTC. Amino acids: CSAPPSLTLSYNEQFF.

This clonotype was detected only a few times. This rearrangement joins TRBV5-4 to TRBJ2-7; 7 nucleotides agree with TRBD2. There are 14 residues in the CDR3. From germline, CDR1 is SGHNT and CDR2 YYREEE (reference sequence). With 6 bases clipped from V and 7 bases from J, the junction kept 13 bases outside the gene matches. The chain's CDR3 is CASTTAGTYNEQYF. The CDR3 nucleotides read TGTGCCAGCACCACAGCGGGAACCTACAATGAGCAGTACTTC.

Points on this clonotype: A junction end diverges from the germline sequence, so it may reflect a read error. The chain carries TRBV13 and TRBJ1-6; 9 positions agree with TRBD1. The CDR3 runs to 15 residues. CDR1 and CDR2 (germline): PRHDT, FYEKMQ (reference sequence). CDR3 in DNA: TGTGCCAGCAGCCTAGGGGACAGGGAGAATTCACCCCTCCACTTT. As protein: CASSLGDRENSPLHF.

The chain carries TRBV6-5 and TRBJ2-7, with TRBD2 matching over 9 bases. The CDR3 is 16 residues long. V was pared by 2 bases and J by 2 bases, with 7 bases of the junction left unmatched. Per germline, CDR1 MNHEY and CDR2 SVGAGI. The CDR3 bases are TGTGCCAGCAGTTACGGCGTTAGCGGGAGACCCTACGAGCAGTACTTC. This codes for CASSYGVSGRPYEQYF.

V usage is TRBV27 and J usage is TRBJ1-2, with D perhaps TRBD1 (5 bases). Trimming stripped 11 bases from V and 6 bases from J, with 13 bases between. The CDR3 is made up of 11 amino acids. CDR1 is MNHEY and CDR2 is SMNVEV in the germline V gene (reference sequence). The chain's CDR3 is CAAWGGDGYTF. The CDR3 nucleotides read TGTGCCGCCTGGGGAGGGGATGGCTACACCTTC.

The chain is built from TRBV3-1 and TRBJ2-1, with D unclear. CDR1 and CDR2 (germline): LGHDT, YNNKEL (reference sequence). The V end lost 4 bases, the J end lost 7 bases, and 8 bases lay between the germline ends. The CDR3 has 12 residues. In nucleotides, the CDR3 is TGTGCCAGCAGCCCCCATACAAATGAGCAGTTCTTC. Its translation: CASSPHTNEQFF.

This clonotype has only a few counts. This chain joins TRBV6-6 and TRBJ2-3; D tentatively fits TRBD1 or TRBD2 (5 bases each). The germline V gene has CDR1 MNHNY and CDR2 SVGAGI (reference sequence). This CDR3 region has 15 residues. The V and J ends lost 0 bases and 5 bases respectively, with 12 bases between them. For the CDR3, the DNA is TGTGCCAGCAGTTACTCGTCCAGGGACCGAGATACGCAGTATTTT. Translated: CASSYSSRDRDTQYF.

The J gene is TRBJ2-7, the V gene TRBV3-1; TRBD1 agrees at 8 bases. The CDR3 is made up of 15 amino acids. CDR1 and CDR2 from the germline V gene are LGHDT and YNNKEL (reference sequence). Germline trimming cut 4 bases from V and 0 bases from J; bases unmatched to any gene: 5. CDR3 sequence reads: CASSRKGTGSYEQYF. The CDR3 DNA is TGTGCCAGCAGCCGAAAGGGGACAGGCTCCTACGAGCAGTACTTC.